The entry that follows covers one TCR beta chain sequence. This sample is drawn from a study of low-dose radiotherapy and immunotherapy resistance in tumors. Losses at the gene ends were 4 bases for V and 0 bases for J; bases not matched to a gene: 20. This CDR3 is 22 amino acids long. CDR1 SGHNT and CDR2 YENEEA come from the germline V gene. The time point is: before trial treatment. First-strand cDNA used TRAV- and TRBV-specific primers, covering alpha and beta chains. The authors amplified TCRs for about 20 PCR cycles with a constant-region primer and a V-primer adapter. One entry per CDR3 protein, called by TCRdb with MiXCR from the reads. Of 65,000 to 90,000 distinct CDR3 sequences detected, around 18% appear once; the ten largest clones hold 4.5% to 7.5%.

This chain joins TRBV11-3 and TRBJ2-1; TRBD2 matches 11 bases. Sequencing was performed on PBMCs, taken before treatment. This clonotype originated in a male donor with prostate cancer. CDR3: CASSYRDGSGLAEPSSYNEQFF. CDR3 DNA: TGTGCCAGCAGCTACAGAGACGGCTCGGGACTAGCGGAACCAAGCTCCTACAATGAGCAGTTCTTC.